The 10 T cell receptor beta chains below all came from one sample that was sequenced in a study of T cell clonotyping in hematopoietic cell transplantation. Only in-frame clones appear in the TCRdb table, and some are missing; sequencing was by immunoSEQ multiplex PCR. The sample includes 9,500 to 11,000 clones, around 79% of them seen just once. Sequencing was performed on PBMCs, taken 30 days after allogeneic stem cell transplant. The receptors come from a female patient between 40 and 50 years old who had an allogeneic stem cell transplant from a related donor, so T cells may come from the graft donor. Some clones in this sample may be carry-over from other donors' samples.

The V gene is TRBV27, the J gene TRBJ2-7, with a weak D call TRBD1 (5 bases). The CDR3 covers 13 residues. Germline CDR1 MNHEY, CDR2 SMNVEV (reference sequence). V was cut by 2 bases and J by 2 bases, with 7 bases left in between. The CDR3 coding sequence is TGTGCCAGCAGTTTACACAGGACCTACGAGCAGTACTTC. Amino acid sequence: CASSLHRTYEQYF.

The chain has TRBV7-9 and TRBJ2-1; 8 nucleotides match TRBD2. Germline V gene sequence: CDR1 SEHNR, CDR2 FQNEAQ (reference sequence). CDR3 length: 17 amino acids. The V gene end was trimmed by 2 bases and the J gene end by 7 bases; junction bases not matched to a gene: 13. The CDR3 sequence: CASSLHVGVAGLNEQFF. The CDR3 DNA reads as TGTGCCAGCAGCTTACACGTTGGGGTAGCGGGACTGAATGAGCAGTTCTTC.

The CDR3 sequence: CASSPPGGPYNEQFF. CDR3 nucleotides: TGTGCCAGCAGCCCCCCTGGGGGGCCCTACAATGAGCAGTTCTTC. The rearrangement links TRBV6-5 to TRBJ2-1; D tentatively reads TRBD1 or TRBD2 (6 bases each). The germline V and J ends were trimmed by 6 bases and 2 bases, with 14 bases remaining between them. Per germline, CDR1 MNHEY and CDR2 SVGAGI. The CDR3 length is 15 residues.

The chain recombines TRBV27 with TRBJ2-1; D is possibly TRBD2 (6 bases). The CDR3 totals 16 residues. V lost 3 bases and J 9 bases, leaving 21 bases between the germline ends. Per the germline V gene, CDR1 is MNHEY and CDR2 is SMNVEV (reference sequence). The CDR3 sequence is CASSLLSWGGKSEQFF. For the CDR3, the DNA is TGTGCCAGCAGTTTGTTAAGTTGGGGCGGGAAGAGTGAGCAGTTCTTC.

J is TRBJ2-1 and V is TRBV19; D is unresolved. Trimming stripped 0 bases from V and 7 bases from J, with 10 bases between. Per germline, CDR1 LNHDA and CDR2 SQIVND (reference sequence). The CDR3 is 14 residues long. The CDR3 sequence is CASSIDSSWNEQFF. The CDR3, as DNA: TGTGCCAGTAGTATAGATTCTTCCTGGAATGAGCAGTTCTTC.

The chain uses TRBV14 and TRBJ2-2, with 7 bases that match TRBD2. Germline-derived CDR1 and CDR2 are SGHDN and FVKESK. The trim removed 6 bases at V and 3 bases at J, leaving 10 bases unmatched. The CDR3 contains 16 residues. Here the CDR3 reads CASSYSLAAYTGELFF. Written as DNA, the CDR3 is TGTGCCAGCAGTTATTCCCTAGCGGCCTACACCGGGGAGCTGTTTTTT. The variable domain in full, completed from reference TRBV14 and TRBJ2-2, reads EAGVTQFPSHSVIEKGQTVTLRCDPISGHDNLYWYRRVMGKEIKFLLHFVKESKQDESGMPNNRFLAERTGGTYSTLKVQPAELEDSGVYFCASSYSLAAYTGELFFGEGSRLTVL.

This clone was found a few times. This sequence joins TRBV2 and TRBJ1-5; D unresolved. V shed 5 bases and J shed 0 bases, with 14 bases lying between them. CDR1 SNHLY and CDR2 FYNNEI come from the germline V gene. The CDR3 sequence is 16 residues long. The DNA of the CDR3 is TGTGCCAGCAGTCCTCACCCTGGGGATAGCAATCAGCCCCAGCATTTT. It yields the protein CASSPHPGDSNQPQHF.

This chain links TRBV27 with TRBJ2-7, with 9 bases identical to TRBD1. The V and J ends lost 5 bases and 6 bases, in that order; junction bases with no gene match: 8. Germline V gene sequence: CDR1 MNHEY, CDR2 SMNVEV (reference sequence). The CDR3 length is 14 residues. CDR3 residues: CASSPGTGPSEQYF. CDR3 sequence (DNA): TGTGCCAGCAGTCCCGGGACAGGGCCCTCCGAGCAGTACTTC.

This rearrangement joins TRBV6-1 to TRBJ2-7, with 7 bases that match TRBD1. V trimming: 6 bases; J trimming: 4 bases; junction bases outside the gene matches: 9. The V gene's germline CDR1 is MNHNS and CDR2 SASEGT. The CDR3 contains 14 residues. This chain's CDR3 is CASRETGRRYEQYF. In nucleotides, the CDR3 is TGTGCCAGCAGGGAGACAGGGAGACGGTACGAGCAGTACTTC.

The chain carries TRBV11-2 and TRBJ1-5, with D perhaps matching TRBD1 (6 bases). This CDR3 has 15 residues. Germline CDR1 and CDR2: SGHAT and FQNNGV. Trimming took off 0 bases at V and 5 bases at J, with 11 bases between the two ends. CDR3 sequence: CASSLDGGLDQPQHF. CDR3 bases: TGTGCCAGCAGCTTAGATGGGGGGCTGGATCAGCCCCAGCATTTT.